Following are 9 T cell receptor beta chains from one sample sequenced in a study of OX40 agonist ivuxolimab in advanced cancers. Here immunoSEQ multiplex PCR was the method, and the copy in TCRdb shows in-frame clones only, minus some. The sample includes some 43,000 clones, around 92% of them seen just once. The sequences come from CD4+ or CD8+ T cells sorted from blood, collected in a trial of the OX40 agonist ivuxolimab. Receptors were obtained from an adult with an advanced solid tumor such as melanoma, head and neck, liver or kidney cancer.

CDR3 amino acids: CASRGTGISSPLHF. The CDR3 DNA follows: TGTGCCAGCAGAGGGACAGGGATCTCTTCACCCCTCCACTTT. This chain joins TRBV2 and TRBJ1-6; the match to TRBD1 covers 9 bases. The germline CDR1 and CDR2 sequences are SNHLY and FYNNEI. The CDR3 covers 14 residues. V was clipped by 6 bases and J by 9 bases; unmatched bases: 6.

This rearrangement joins TRBV4-3 to TRBJ1-4; 7 bases are a match to TRBD1. Germline-derived CDR1 and CDR2 are LGHNA and YSLEER. The CDR3 covers 14 residues. Trimming removed 3 bases from V and 6 bases from J; junction bases left unmatched: 4. This CDR3 reads CASSQTGNDEKLFF. The CDR3 nucleotides read TGCGCCAGCAGCCAGACAGGGAACGATGAAAAACTGTTTTTT.

The gene calls are TRBV7-9 and TRBJ1-1; D might be TRBD1 (6 bases). CDR1 is SEHNR and CDR2 is FQNEAQ in the germline V gene (reference sequence). V was shortened by 3 bases and J by 6 bases, with 14 bases between the two germline ends. The CDR3 loop spans 14 amino acids. The CDR3 protein is CASSFLGGGAEAFF. The CDR3 DNA sequence: TGTGCCAGCAGCTTCCTAGGGGGAGGCGCTGAAGCTTTCTTT.

The J gene is TRBJ2-5, the V gene TRBV7-3; D is tentatively TRBD1 or TRBD2 (5 bases each). There are 13 residues in the CDR3. V was clipped by 5 bases and J by 5 bases, with 12 bases between them. Per germline, CDR1 SGHTA and CDR2 FQGTGA. The CDR3 sequence: CASSTSWGETQYF. DNA of the CDR3: TGTGCCAGCAGCACCAGCTGGGGGGAGACCCAGTACTTC.

This chain connects TRBV5-1 to TRBJ1-1, with 7 nucleotides matching TRBD1. The CDR3 sequence is 15 residues long. With 0 bases clipped from V and 4 bases from J, the junction kept 6 bases outside the gene matches. Per the germline V gene, CDR1 is SGHRS and CDR2 is YFSETQ. CDR3 coding DNA: TGCGCCAGCAGCTTGGGGACAGGATGGGGCACTGAAGCTTTCTTT. It codes for CASSLGTGWGTEAFF.

V and J are TRBV5-4 and TRBJ1-3; D is unclear. The CDR3 extends over 14 amino acids. Germline V gives CDR1 SGHNT, CDR2 YYREEE (reference sequence). Deletions cut 3 bases from V and 4 bases from J, with 11 bases between. The CDR3 protein is CASSYGVNGNTIYF. DNA of the CDR3: TGTGCCAGCAGCTATGGGGTAAACGGAAACACCATATATTTT.

This sequence joins TRBV10-3 and TRBJ2-7; no reliable D call. The germline V gene has CDR1 ENHRY and CDR2 SYGVKD. This CDR3 contains 15 residues. Trimming shortened V by 2 bases and J by 1 base, and 12 bases separated the two germline ends. The CDR3 spells CAISEPRGRSYEQYF. The CDR3 DNA sequence: TGTGCCATCAGTGAGCCCAGAGGAAGGTCCTACGAGCAGTACTTC.

V is TRBV11-2 and J is TRBJ1-6, with no clear D. CDR3 size: 14 residues. Germline V gives CDR1 SGHAT, CDR2 FQNNGV. V dropped 3 bases and J dropped 2 bases, with 5 bases sitting between them. The CDR3 loop reads CASSLGTYNSPLHF. The CDR3 bases are TGTGCCAGCAGCTTGGGAACCTATAATTCACCCCTCCACTTT.

The chain is built from TRBV4-1 and TRBJ1-2, with D possibly TRBD1 on 6 matching bases. V was trimmed by 2 bases and J by 5 bases, leaving 15 bases between them. The CDR3 is 15 amino acids. CDR1 and CDR2 from the germline V gene are MGHRA and YSYEKL. For the CDR3, the DNA is TGCGCCAGCAGCCAACGATGGGGGGGCGGTTATGGCTACACCTTC. Translated: CASSQRWGGGYGYTF.